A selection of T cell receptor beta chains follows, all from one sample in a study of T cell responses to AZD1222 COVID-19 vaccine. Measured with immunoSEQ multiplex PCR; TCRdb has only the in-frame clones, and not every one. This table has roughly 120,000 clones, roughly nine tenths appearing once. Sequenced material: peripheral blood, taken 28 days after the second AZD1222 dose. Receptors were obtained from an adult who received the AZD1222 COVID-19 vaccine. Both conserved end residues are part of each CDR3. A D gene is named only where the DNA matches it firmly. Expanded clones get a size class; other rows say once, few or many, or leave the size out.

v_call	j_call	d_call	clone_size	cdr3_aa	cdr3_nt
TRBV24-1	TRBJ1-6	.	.	CATSAGLYNSPLHF	TGTGCCACCAGCGCGGGACTTTATAATTCACCCCTCCACTTT
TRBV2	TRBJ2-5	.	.	CASSEVSGLEETQYF	TGTGCCAGCAGTGAAGTCTCGGGTCTGGAAGAGACCCAGTACTTC
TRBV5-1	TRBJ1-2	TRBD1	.	CASSSDRDGYTF	TGCGCCAGCAGCTCCGACAGGGATGGCTACACCTTC
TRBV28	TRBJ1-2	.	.	CASNPHSADGYTF	TGTGCCAGCAACCCCCACTCGGCAGATGGCTACACCTTC
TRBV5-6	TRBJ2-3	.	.	CASSLWTYEGDTQYF	TGTGCCAGCAGCTTGTGGACCTACGAGGGGGATACGCAGTATTTT
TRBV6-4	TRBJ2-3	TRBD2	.	CASSKAGGSTDTQYF	TGTGCCAGCAGTAAAGCGGGAGGCAGCACAGATACGCAGTATTTT
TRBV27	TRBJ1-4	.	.	CASSLSAQRNEKLFF	TGTGCCAGCAGTTTATCGGCGCAGCGTAATGAAAAACTGTTTTTT
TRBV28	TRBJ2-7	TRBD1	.	CASSYRDRIYEQYF	TGTGCCAGCAGTTACCGGGACAGAATCTACGAGCAGTACTTC
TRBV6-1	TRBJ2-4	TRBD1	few	CASSEDRGDIQYF	TGTGCCAGCAGTGAGGACAGGGGGGACATTCAGTACTTC
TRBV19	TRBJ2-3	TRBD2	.	CATAGGGPSTDTQYF	TGTGCCACCGCGGGAGGAGGGCCTAGCACAGATACGCAGTATTTT
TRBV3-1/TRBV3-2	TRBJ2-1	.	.	CASSQAGTGDLFF	TGTGCCAGCAGCCAAGCCGGCACGGGAGATCTGTTCTTC
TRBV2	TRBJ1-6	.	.	CASTTILKSWGRGNSPLHF	TGTGCCAGCACTACTATTCTCAAGAGTTGGGGCAGGGGTAATTCACCCCTCCACTTT
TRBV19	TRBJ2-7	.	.	CASVGRGLPYEQYF	TGTGCCAGCGTGGGCCGGGGCCTTCCCTACGAGCAGTACTTC
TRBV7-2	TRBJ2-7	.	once	CASSLDGQSYEQYF	TGTGCCAGCAGCTTAGATGGGCAGTCCTACGAGCAGTACTTC
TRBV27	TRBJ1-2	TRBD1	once	CASSPSGGDRDYGYTF	TGTGCCAGCAGTCCTTCCGGGGGGGACAGGGACTATGGCTACACCTTC
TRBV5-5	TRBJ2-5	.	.	CASHLRAATQETQYF	TGTGCCAGCCACCTTAGAGCGGCCACACAAGAGACCCAGTACTTC
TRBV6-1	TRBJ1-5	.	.	CASSESRGGPNQPQHF	TGTGCCAGCAGTGAATCTCGAGGGGGGCCGAATCAGCCCCAGCATTTT
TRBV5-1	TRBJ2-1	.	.	CASSLKRGTYNEQFF	TGCGCCAGCAGCTTGAAACGGGGAACCTACAATGAGCAGTTCTTC
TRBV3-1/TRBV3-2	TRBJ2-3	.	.	CASSQGVTNTDTQYF	TGTGCCAGCAGCCAAGGAGTAACAAACACAGATACGCAGTATTTT
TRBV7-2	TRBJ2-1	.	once	CASSLAFLNEQFF	TGTGCCAGCAGCTTAGCGTTCCTCAATGAGCAGTTCTTC
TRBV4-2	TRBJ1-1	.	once	CASSQLGGWNTEAFF	TGTGCCAGCAGCCAGCTTGGGGGCTGGAACACTGAAGCTTTCTTT
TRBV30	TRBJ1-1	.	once	CAWSVSARGITEAFF	TGTGCCTGGAGTGTAAGCGCCAGGGGAATCACTGAAGCTTTCTTT
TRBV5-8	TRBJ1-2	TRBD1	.	CASTNPGTGGYGYTF	TGTGCCAGCACTAACCCTGGGACAGGGGGCTATGGCTACACCTTC
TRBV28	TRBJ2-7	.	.	CASSLMYEQYF	TGTGCCAGCAGTTTAATGTACGAGCAGTACTTC
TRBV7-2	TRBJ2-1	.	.	CASSLVGTTDNEQFF	TGTGCCAGCAGCTTAGTGGGAACCACAGACAATGAGCAGTTCTTC
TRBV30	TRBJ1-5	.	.	CAWSVRGQPQHF	TGTGCCTGGAGTGTACGTGGTCAGCCCCAGCATTTT
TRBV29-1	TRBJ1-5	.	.	CSVEEGTGGNQPQHF	TGCAGCGTTGAAGAGGGTACGGGGGGAAATCAGCCCCAGCATTTT
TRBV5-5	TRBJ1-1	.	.	CASSFYNTEAFF	TGTGCCAGCAGCTTTTATAACACTGAAGCTTTCTTT
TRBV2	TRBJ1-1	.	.	CATALNTEAFF	TGTGCCACGGCCTTGAACACTGAAGCTTTCTTT
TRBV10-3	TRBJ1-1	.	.	CAISEESLGTEAFF	TGTGCCATCAGTGAGGAGTCCCTGGGGACTGAAGCTTTCTTT
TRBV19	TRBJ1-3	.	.	CASPTASGNTIYF	TGTGCCAGTCCAACAGCTTCTGGAAACACCATATATTTT
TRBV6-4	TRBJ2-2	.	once	CASSDSFTGELFF	TGTGCCAGCAGTGACAGCTTCACCGGGGAGCTGTTTTTT
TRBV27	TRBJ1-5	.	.	CASREGGSINQPQHF	TGTGCCAGCAGAGAAGGGGGATCCATCAATCAGCCCCAGCATTTT
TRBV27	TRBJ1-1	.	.	CASRRTPGGSYTEAFF	TGTGCCAGCAGGCGTACGCCCGGTGGCAGTTACACTGAAGCTTTCTTT
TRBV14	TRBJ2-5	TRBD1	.	CASSQQGARGETQYF	TGTGCCAGCAGCCAACAGGGGGCAAGGGGGGAGACCCAGTACTTC
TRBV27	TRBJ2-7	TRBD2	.	CASSLGTSNPSYEQYF	TGTGCCAGCAGTTTGGGGACTAGCAATCCCTCCTACGAGCAGTACTTC
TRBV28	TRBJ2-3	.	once	CASSLRQGLYTDTQYF	TGTGCCAGCAGTTTACGACAGGGACTATACACAGATACGCAGTATTTT
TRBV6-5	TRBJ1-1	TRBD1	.	CASSYSRQGGTEAFF	TGTGCCAGCAGTTACTCGCGACAGGGGGGTACTGAAGCTTTCTTT
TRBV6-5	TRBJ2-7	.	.	CASSYSGHYEQYF	TGTGCCAGCAGTTACTCGGGACATTACGAGCAGTACTTC
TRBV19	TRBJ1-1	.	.	CASSTEPGPPKAFF	TGTGCCAGTAGTACTGAACCCGGGCCGCCAAAAGCTTTCTTT
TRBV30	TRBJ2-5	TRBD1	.	CAGKGGDGQGKETQYF	TGTGCCGGAAAGGGCGGGGATGGACAGGGGAAAGAGACCCAGTACTTC
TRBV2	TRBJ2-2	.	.	CASSGLLTGELFF	TGTGCCAGCAGTGGTCTCCTAACCGGGGAGCTGTTTTTT
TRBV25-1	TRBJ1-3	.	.	CASTLGGSGNTIYF	TGTGCCAGCACCTTGGGGGGCTCTGGAAACACCATATATTTT
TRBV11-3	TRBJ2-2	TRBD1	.	CASSFRGPGELFF	TGTGCCAGCAGCTTTAGGGGGCCCGGGGAGCTGTTTTTT
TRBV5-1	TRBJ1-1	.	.	CASSLDRPNTEAFF	TGCGCCAGCAGCTTGGACAGGCCGAACACTGAAGCTTTCTTT
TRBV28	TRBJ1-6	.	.	CGTSRTYNSPLHF	TGTGGAACCTCACGAACCTATAATTCACCCCTCCACTTT
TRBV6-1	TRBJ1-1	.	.	CASSEAWGYTEAFF	TGTGCCAGCAGTGAAGCGTGGGGATACACTGAAGCTTTCTTT
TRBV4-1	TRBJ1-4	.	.	CASSQARALVGEKLFF	TGCGCCAGCAGCCAAGCCAGGGCGCTTGTGGGTGAAAAACTGTTTTTT
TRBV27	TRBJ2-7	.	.	CASSIIGDSSYEQYF	TGTGCCAGCAGTATTATCGGAGACAGCTCCTACGAGCAGTACTTC
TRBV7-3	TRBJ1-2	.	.	CASSRSGGDGYTF	TGTGCCAGCAGCCGGAGTGGAGGGGATGGCTACACCTTC
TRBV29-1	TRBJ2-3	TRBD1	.	CSTWTGGATDTQYF	TGCAGCACCTGGACAGGGGGCGCAACAGATACGCAGTATTTT
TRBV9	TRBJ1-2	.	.	CASSAGTLFYGYTF	TGTGCCAGCAGCGCCGGAACACTCTTCTATGGCTACACCTTC
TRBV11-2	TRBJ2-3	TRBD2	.	CASSPGTSGISDTQYF	TGTGCCAGCAGCCCCGGGACTAGCGGGATTAGCGATACGCAGTATTTT
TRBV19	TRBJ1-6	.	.	CASTEIPNSPLHF	TGTGCCAGCACAGAGATACCTAATTCACCCCTCCACTTT